A single sample is the source of the 24 T cell receptor beta chains below, sequenced in a study of blood T cell repertoires in COVID-19. Some clones are missing from TCRdb's copy, which holds only in-frame ones; the method was immunoSEQ multiplex PCR. This sample has about 130,000 clones, with around 86% found just once. Input material: peripheral blood. These receptors came from a woman aged 80 or over with acute or convalescent COVID-19.

The rearrangement uses TRBV2 and TRBJ1-3; D perhaps matches TRBD1 (6 bases). CDR3 size: 15 residues. Trimming took 5 bases from V and 4 from J, leaving 15 bases between them. The germline V gene has CDR1 SNHLY and CDR2 FYNNEI. CDR3 sequence (DNA): TGTGCCAGCAGTCCAGGACAGACTTACGGAAACACCATATATTTT. Its translation: CASSPGQTYGNTIYF.

The CDR3 here is CASSEWPLGGEKLFF. The CDR3 DNA follows: TGTGCCAGCAGTGAATGGCCCTTGGGGGGTGAAAAACTGTTTTTT. The chain couples TRBV6-1 to TRBJ1-4, with D possibly being TRBD1 (5 bases). The CDR3 is made up of 15 amino acids. Germline V gene lookup returns CDR1 MNHNS and CDR2 SASEGT. Trimming removed 2 bases from V and 7 bases from J, with 14 bases in between.

DNA for the CDR3: TGTGCCAGCACCCCTCCGGACAGGGGCCGATACACCTTC. The encoded protein is CASTPPDRGRYTF. This chain links TRBV9 with TRBJ1-2; 9 nucleotides match TRBD1. Germline loops: CDR1 SGDLS, CDR2 YYNGEE. V was pared by 6 bases and J by 11 bases, with 11 bases of the junction left unmatched. The CDR3 sequence is 13 residues long.

The chain uses TRBV5-6 and TRBJ2-7, with 11 bases matching TRBD1. The CDR3 is 14 residues long. J lost 4 bases, V lost 3 bases, and 3 bases had no gene match. The germline V gene has CDR1 SGHDT and CDR2 YYEEEE. CDR3 in amino acids: CASSYGQGAYEQYF. The CDR3 nucleotides are TGTGCCAGCAGCTACGGACAGGGGGCTTACGAGCAGTACTTC.

This chain uses TRBV2 with TRBJ1-4; the match to TRBD1 covers 10 bases. Germline CDR1 is SNHLY and CDR2 is FYNNEI. The CDR3 runs to 13 residues. The junction had 3 bases not matched to a gene; V was cut back by 6 bases and J by 8 bases. CDR3 coding DNA: TGTGCCAGCAGGACAGGGGGCGGGGAAAAACTGTTTTTT. It codes for CASRTGGGEKLFF.

This clone was found once. This chain connects TRBV7-9 to TRBJ2-7; D is perhaps TRBD1 (6 bases). V lost 5 bases to trimming and J lost 3 bases, with 11 bases between them. Germline V gives CDR1 SEHNR, CDR2 FQNEAQ (reference sequence). The CDR3 has 13 amino acids. DNA of the CDR3: TGTGCCAGCAGCCCAGGGGCGAGCTACGAGCAGTACTTC. It specifies CASSPGASYEQYF. The variable domain in full, with the rest retrieved from reference TRBV7-9 and TRBJ2-7, is DTGVSQNPRHKITKRGQNVTFRCDPISEHNRLYWYRQTLGQGPEFLTYFQNEAQLEKSRLLSDRFSAERPKGSFSTLEIQRTEQGDSAMYLCASSPGASYEQYFGPGTRLTVT.

V and J are TRBV20-1 and TRBJ2-3, with 8 bases matching TRBD2. V was clipped by 3 bases and J by 6 bases; unmatched bases: 8. This CDR3 comprises 14 residues. Germline-derived CDR1 and CDR2 are DFQATT and SNEGSKA (reference sequence). The CDR3 DNA is TGCAGTGCTAGTTCAGCGGGGGCGAGGGATACGCAGTATTTT. It encodes CSASSAGARDTQYF.

V is TRBV5-6 and J is TRBJ2-7; D perhaps matches TRBD1 (5 bases). V lost 0 bases and J 4 bases, leaving 11 bases between the germline ends. Germline V gene data show CDR1 as SGHDT and CDR2 as YYEEEE. The CDR3 consists of 14 residues. DNA of the CDR3: TGTGCCAGCAGCTTGGGCCCAGGGTTGTACGAGCAGTACGTC. Its translation: CASSLGPGLYEQYV.

The chain joins TRBV15 to TRBJ1-2, with D possibly TRBD1 on 6 matching bases. CDR1 and CDR2 (germline): LNHNV, YYDKDF (reference sequence). The CDR3 spans 15 residues. V was cut by 5 bases and J by 6 bases, with 19 bases left in between. The DNA for the CDR3 is TGTGCCACCAGCGCTTCAGGTGGGGGCGCTCATGGCTACACCTTC. It translates to CATSASGGGAHGYTF.

This chain joins TRBV4-2 and TRBJ1-5; possible D gene TRBD1, 5 bases. Germline V gene lookup returns CDR1 LGHNA and CDR2 YNFKEQ. This CDR3 is built from 16 residues. The V and J ends lost 0 bases and 3 bases respectively, with 12 bases between them. The CDR3 protein is CASSQDGGGNNQPQHF. The CDR3 coding sequence is TGTGCCAGCAGCCAAGATGGGGGGGGAAACAATCAGCCCCAGCATTTT.

V is TRBV11-2 and J is TRBJ1-2; 7 bases map to TRBD1. The CDR3 is made up of 15 amino acids. Germline V gene data show CDR1 as SGHAT and CDR2 as FQNNGV. V gave up 5 bases and J gave up 8 bases; unmatched junction bases: 14. The CDR3 here is CASSSYRQGFRGYTF. The CDR3 nucleotides read TGTGCCAGCAGCAGTTACCGACAGGGTTTCAGGGGCTACACCTTC.

The chain carries TRBV28 and TRBJ1-2; 8 bases align to TRBD1. J gave up 9 bases and V 6 bases, and 9 bases lay outside the gene matches. In germline, CDR1 is MDHEN, CDR2 SYDVKM. The CDR3 contains 13 residues. The CDR3 is CASSTGQGLSYTF. DNA for the CDR3: TGTGCCAGCAGCACTGGACAGGGTCTAAGCTACACCTTC.

The chain links TRBV19 to TRBJ1-5; the D is unclear. Per the germline V gene, CDR1 is LNHDA and CDR2 is SQIVND (reference sequence). The V end lost 1 base, the J end lost 6 bases, and 7 bases lay between the germline ends. The CDR3 extends over 13 amino acids. This CDR3 reads CASSIGHAQPQHF. The CDR3 DNA follows: TGTGCCAGTAGTATAGGGCACGCTCAGCCCCAGCATTTT.

V gene TRBV9 combines with J gene TRBJ1-3; no reliable D call. Germline V gives CDR1 SGDLS, CDR2 YYNGEE. V dropped 0 bases and J dropped 0 bases, with 10 bases sitting between them. This CDR3 spans 16 amino acids. In DNA form, the CDR3 reads TGTGCCAGCAGCGTAGCTGGAGGCGTCTCTGGAAACACCATATATTTT. Its protein is CASSVAGGVSGNTIYF. The entire variable domain, with the rest obtained from reference TRBV9 and TRBJ1-3, is as follows: DSGVTQTPKHLITATGQRVTLRCSPRSGDLSVYWYQQSLDQGLQFLIQYYNGEERAKGNILERFSAQQFPDLHSELNLSSLELGDSALYFCASSVAGGVSGNTIYFGEGSWLTVV.

V usage is TRBV5-6 and J usage is TRBJ1-1, with D possibly being TRBD1 (5 bases). The CDR3 covers 13 residues. The V gene's germline CDR1 is SGHDT and CDR2 YYEEEE. Trimming removed 0 bases from V and 12 bases from J, with 15 bases in between. The CDR3 sequence: CASSLGRSGGTFF. The CDR3 coding sequence is TGTGCCAGCAGCTTGGGGCGTTCCGGGGGAACTTTCTTT.

V gene TRBV6-2 or TRBV6-3 combines with J gene TRBJ2-5; D perhaps matches TRBD2 (6 bases). Trimming removed 6 bases from V and 4 bases from J, with 15 bases in between. This CDR3 is built from 14 residues. The germline V gene encodes CDR1 MNHEY and CDR2 SVGEGT. This CDR3 reads CASSPRLGGETQYF. The CDR3 bases are TGTGCCAGCAGCCCCAGGTTGGGGGGAGAGACCCAGTACTTC.

The rearrangement uses TRBV11-2 and TRBJ2-1, with D maybe TRBD2 (5 bases). The V gene lost 1 base and the J gene lost 4 bases, with 17 bases spanning the gap. Germline values: CDR1 SGHAT, CDR2 FQNNGV. This CDR3 is 17 amino acids long. The chain's CDR3 is CASSLVRGLDPYNEQFF. CDR3 sequence (DNA): TGTGCCAGCAGCTTAGTTAGAGGGCTCGACCCATACAATGAGCAGTTCTTC.

The chain links TRBV5-1 to TRBJ2-5, with D possibly matching TRBD2 (5 bases). V gave up 0 bases and J gave up 4 bases, with 10 bases separating them. Germline V gene data show CDR1 as SGHRS and CDR2 as YFSETQ. CDR3 length: 14 residues. The CDR3 bases are TGCGCCAGCAGCTTGGTTCATGGGAGAGAGACCCAGTACTTC. Translating it yields CASSLVHGRETQYF. The whole variable domain, remainder taken from reference TRBV5-1 and TRBJ2-5, is KAGVTQTPRYLIKTRGQQVTLSCSPISGHRSVSWYQQTPGQGLQFLFEYFSETQRNKGNFPGRFSGRQFSNSRSEMNVSTLELGDSALYLCASSLVHGRETQYFGPGTRLLVL.

This chain joins TRBV18 and TRBJ1-6; 7 positions agree with TRBD1. The CDR3 runs 16 residues. V was clipped by 6 bases and J by 6 bases; unmatched bases: 11. CDR1 KGHSH and CDR2 LQKENI come from the germline V gene. CDR3 amino acids: CASSLGQAGSNSPLHF. The DNA of the CDR3 is TGTGCCAGCTCTCTCGGACAGGCTGGGAGTAATTCACCCCTCCACTTT.

This clone has only one observation. The chain couples TRBV5-6 to TRBJ1-5; D possibly corresponds to TRBD1 (5 bases). The V end was cut by 4 bases, the J end by 7 bases, with 12 bases between. Germline V gene data show CDR1 as SGHDT and CDR2 as YYEEEE. CDR3 size: 13 residues. This chain's CDR3 is CASSPGPLQPQHF. For the CDR3, the DNA is TGTGCCAGCAGCCCAGGGCCGTTGCAGCCCCAGCATTTT.

The chain links TRBV5-1 to TRBJ2-2; TRBD2 agrees at 14 bases. From germline, CDR1 is SGHRS and CDR2 YFSETQ. The CDR3 spans 19 residues. The J segment lost 4 bases and the V segment lost 4 bases, leaving 12 bases of the junction unmatched. CDR3: CASSKTSGGALRGTGELFF. CDR3 DNA sequence: TGCGCCAGCAGCAAGACTAGCGGGGGGGCCCTACGCGGCACCGGGGAGCTGTTTTTT.

This chain uses TRBV6-5 with TRBJ1-6; D call uncertain. From germline, CDR1 is MNHEY and CDR2 SVGAGI. The length of the CDR3 is 16 residues. V was clipped by 0 bases and J by 9 bases, with 15 bases between them. In DNA, the CDR3 is TGTGCCAGCAGTTACTCTTCGTTGCGGGGAAGTTCACCCCTCCACTTT. Translation: CASSYSSLRGSSPLHF.

With regard to this clone: At one boundary the junction diverges from the germline segment, which might be a read error. This chain joins TRBV5-6 and TRBJ2-3; 14 positions agree with TRBD2. CDR3 length: 15 amino acids. The germline V gene encodes CDR1 SGHDT and CDR2 YYEEEE. CDR3 amino acids: CASSLGLAGVDTQYF. The CDR3 nucleotides are TGTGCCAGCAGTTTGGGACTAGCGGGAGTGGATACGCAGTATTTT.

A remark on this clone: Other DNA sequences within the sample encode an identical CDR3. The rearrangement uses TRBV20-1 and TRBJ2-2; 12 bases match TRBD1. The V gene's germline CDR1 is DFQATT and CDR2 SNEGSKA (reference sequence). J was trimmed by 5 bases and V by 3 bases; bases with no gene match: 4. CDR3 length: 15 residues. The DNA of the CDR3 is TGCAGTGCTAGTTCGGGACAGGGGGCAACCGGGGAGCTGTTTTTT. The encoded protein is CSASSGQGATGELFF.